Below, 3 T cell receptor beta chains from the same sample are listed, as sequenced in a study of blood T cells in healthy people across ages. Primed by a sample-barcoded 5' primer and a J-beta primer mix, a second PCR proceeded for roughly 6 to 12 cycles. TCRdb reprocessed the 5' RACE reads via MiXCR and lists one record per CDR3 protein. The sample shows about 930,000 distinct CDR3 sequences, just under 30% of them seen only once. This sample also belongs to another study, concerning T cells of mothers and their children.

The sample was blood. These receptors all come from a woman in her forties in good health.

This clonotype was observed many times. The chain couples TRBV6-6 to TRBJ2-5, with a tentative D call TRBD2 (6 bases). The V end was cut by 8 bases, the J end by 3 bases, with 19 bases between. The CDR3 runs 15 residues. The germline V gene has CDR1 MNHNY and CDR2 SVGAGI (reference sequence). CDR3 bases: TGTGCCAGCGTGAGCGGGCGATGGGAAAAAGAGACCCAGTACTTC. Protein: CASVSGRWEKETQYF.

A few counts support this clonotype. The chain joins TRBV6-1 to TRBJ1-2; weak D call: TRBD1 (5 bases). CDR3 length equals 17 residues. Germline CDR1 and CDR2: MNHNS and SASEGT. With 4 bases removed from V and 3 bases from J, the gap between germline ends came to 21 bases. The chain's CDR3 is CASSVRRGFDPYYGYTF. As DNA, the CDR3 is TGTGCCAGCAGTGTACGGCGGGGGTTTGACCCGTACTATGGCTACACCTTC.

In regard to this clonotype: This may come from a read error, since a much larger clone is one base off. The chain uses TRBV25-1 and TRBJ2-7; possibly TRBD2 for D (6 bases). CDR1 is MGHDK and CDR2 is SYGVNS in the germline V gene. The V end was cut by 4 bases, the J end by 7 bases, with 17 bases between. CDR3 length: 14 residues. In DNA form, the CDR3 reads TGTGCCAGCAGTGGATTAGGGGAGGCAGGAGAGCAGTACTTC. This gives the protein CASSGLGEAGEQYF.